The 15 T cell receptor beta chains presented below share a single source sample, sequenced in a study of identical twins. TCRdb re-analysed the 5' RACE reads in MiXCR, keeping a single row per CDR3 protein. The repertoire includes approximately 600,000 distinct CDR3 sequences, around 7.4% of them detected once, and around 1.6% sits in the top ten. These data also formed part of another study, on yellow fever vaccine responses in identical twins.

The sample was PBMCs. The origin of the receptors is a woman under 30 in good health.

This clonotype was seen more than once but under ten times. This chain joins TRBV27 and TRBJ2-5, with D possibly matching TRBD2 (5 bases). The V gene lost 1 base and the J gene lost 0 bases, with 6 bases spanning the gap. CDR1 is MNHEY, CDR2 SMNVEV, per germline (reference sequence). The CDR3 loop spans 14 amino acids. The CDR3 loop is CASSLWGDQETQYF. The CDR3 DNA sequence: TGTGCCAGCAGTTTATGGGGAGACCAAGAGACCCAGTACTTC.

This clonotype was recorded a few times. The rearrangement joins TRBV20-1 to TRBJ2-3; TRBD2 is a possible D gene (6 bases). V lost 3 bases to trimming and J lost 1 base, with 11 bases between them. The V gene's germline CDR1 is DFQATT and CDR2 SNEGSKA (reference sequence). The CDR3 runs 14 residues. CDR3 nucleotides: TGCAGTGCTAGCCTGTCGGGGGGCACAGATACGCAGTATTTT. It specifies CSASLSGGTDTQYF.

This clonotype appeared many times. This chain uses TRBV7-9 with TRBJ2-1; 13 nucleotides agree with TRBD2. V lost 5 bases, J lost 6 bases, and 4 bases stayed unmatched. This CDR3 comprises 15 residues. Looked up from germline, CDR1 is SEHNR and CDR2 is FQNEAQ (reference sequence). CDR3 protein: CASSRWTSGGNEQFF. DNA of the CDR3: TGTGCCAGCAGCCGATGGACTAGCGGGGGCAATGAGCAGTTCTTC.

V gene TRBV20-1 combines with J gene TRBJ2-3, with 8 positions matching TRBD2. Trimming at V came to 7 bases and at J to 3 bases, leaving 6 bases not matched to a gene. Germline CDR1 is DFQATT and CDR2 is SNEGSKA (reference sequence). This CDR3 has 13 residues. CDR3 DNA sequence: TGCAGTGGGGAACTAGCGGTTACAGATACGCAGTATTTT. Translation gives CSGELAVTDTQYF.

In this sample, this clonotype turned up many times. In DNA form, the CDR3 reads TGCAGTGCTAGAGCCCAAGCGAACACTGAAGCTTTCTTT. Its protein product is CSARAQANTEAFF. V and J are TRBV20-1 and TRBJ1-1; unclear D gene. Deletions cut 1 base from V and 1 base from J, with 7 bases between. The germline gives CDR1 DFQATT, CDR2 SNEGSKA (reference sequence). This CDR3 has 13 residues.

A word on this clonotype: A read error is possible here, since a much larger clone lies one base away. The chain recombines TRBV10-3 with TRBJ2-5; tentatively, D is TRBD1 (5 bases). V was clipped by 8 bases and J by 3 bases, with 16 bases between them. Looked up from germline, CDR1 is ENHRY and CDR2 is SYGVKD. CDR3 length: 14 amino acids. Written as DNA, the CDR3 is TGTGCCATCCGGCAGGGATCGGCCAAAGAGACCCAGTACTTC. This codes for CAIRQGSAKETQYF.

The CDR3 spells CASSSDRVHIQYF. The CDR3 bases are TGTGCCAGCAGCAGTGACAGGGTACACATTCAGTACTTC. This sequence joins TRBV28 and TRBJ2-4; 7 positions agree with TRBD1. The germline gives CDR1 MDHEN, CDR2 SYDVKM. Trimming at V came to 6 bases and at J to 8 bases, leaving 7 bases not matched to a gene. The CDR3 has 13 residues.

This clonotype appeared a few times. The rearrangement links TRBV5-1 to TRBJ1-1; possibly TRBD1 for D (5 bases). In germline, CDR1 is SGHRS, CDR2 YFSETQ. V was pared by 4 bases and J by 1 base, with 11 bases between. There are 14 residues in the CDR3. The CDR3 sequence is CASSPGGENTEAFF. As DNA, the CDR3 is TGCGCCAGCAGCCCCGGGGGTGAGAACACTGAAGCTTTCTTT.

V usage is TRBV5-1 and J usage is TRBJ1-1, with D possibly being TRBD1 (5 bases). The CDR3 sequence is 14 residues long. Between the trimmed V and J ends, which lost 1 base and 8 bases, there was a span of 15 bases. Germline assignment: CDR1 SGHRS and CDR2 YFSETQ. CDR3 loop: CASSLRGSQAEAFF. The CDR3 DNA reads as TGCGCCAGCAGCTTGCGGGGCAGCCAAGCCGAAGCTTTCTTT.

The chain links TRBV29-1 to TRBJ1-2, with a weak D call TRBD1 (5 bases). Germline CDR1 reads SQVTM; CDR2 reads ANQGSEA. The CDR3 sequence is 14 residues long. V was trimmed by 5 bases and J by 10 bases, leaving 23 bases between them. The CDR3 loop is CSVRGGGGMVDYTF. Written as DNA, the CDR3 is TGCAGCGTTCGGGGAGGCGGGGGTATGGTTGACTACACCTTC.

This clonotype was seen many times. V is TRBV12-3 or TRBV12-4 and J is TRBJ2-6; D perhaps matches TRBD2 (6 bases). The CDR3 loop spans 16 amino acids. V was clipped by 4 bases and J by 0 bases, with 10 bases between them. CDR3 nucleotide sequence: TGTGCCAGCAGTTACAGGAGGGACTCTGGGGCCAACGTCCTGACTTTC. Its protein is CASSYRRDSGANVLTF.

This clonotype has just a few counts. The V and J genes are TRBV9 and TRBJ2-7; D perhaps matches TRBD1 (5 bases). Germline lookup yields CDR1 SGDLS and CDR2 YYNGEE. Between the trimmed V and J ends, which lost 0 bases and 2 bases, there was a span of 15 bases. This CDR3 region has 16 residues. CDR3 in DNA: TGTGCCAGCAGCGTAGAGGGGCTGTCCGCCGCCTACGAGCAGTACTTC. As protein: CASSVEGLSAAYEQYF.

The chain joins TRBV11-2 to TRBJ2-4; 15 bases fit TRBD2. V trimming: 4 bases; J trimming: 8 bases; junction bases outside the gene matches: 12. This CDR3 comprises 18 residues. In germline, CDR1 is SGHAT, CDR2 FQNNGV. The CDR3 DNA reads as TGTGCCAGCAGCTGGAACCCGGGACTAGCGGGAGGAGTGGACATTCAGTACTTC. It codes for CASSWNPGLAGGVDIQYF.

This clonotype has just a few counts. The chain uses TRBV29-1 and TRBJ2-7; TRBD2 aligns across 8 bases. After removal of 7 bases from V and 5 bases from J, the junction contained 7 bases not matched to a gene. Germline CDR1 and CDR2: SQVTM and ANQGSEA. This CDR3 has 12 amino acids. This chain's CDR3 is CSAELAAHEQYF. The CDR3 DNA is TGCAGCGCCGAACTAGCGGCACACGAGCAGTACTTC.

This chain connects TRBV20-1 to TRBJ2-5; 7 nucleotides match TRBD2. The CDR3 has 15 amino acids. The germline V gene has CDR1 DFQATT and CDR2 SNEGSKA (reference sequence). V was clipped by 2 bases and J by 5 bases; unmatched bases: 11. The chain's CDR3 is CSARRSGELSETQYF. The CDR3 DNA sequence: TGCAGTGCTAGACGAAGCGGGGAACTGTCGGAGACCCAGTACTTC.